These T cell receptor beta chains were read from a single sample in a study of T cells after yellow fever vaccination. TCRdb reprocessed the 5' RACE reads with MiXCR, giving one entry per CDR3 protein. This sample has a few hundred thousand distinct CDR3 sequences, with around 8.6% found just once. The specimen was CD4+ T cells sorted from PBMCs, collected 5 days after the yellow fever booster vaccination. The receptors were gathered from a man aged 18-30 years who received the YFV17D yellow fever vaccine. Both conserved end residues are part of each CDR3. D genes are given only for firm matches. For some rows the clone size is stated as once, few or many, or as a class when expanded; others skip it.

17	TRBV7-9	NA	many	TRBJ2-2	CASSHTRQSSSTGELFF	TGTGCCAGCAGCCATACCCGACAGTCCTCGAGCACCGGGGAGCTGTTTTTT
12	TRBV11-2	NA	few	TRBJ1-3	CASSPTGNTIYF	TGTGCCAGCAGCCCGACTGGAAACACCATATATTTT
15	TRBV21-1	NA	many	TRBJ1-3	CASSKVPGGGNTIYF	TGTGCCAGCAGCAAAGTTCCAGGGGGTGGAAACACCATATATTTT
13	TRBV7-3	NA	many	TRBJ1-1	CASSTSGGTEAFF	TGTGCCAGCAGCACCTCTGGGGGGACTGAAGCTTTCTTT
16	TRBV7-2	TRBD2	many	TRBJ2-1	CASSSPRLAGGYEQFF	TGTGCCAGCAGTTCCCCTAGACTAGCGGGGGGGTATGAGCAGTTCTTC
14	TRBV5-1	NA	few	TRBJ2-5	CASSLTLGQETQYF	TGCGCCAGCAGCTTGACACTAGGACAAGAGACCCAGTACTTC
12	TRBV29-1	TRBD1	few	TRBJ2-3	CSVDRGGDTQYF	TGCAGCGTCGACAGGGGCGGAGATACGCAGTATTTT
11	TRBV29-1	NA	medium-sized	TRBJ2-5	CSVWIQETQYF	TGCAGCGTTTGGATCCAAGAGACCCAGTACTTC
17	TRBV12-5	NA	many	TRBJ1-5	CASGLVSLGGGNQPQHF	TGTGCTAGTGGTTTGGTATCGTTGGGGGGTGGCAATCAGCCCCAGCATTTT
16	TRBV7-8	TRBD2	NA	TRBJ2-3	CASSPYGTSGTDTQYF	TGTGCCAGCAGCCCTTACGGGACTAGCGGTACAGATACGCAGTATTTT
12	TRBV28	NA	few	TRBJ2-1	CAGKGRHNEQFF	TGTGCCGGGAAGGGACGCCACAATGAGCAGTTCTTC
15	TRBV6-1	TRBD2	NA	TRBJ2-1	CASLFSGQAYNEQFF	TGTGCCAGCTTGTTTAGCGGGCAGGCCTACAATGAGCAGTTCTTC
15	TRBV7-2	NA	many	TRBJ2-2	CASSLIGQTSGELFF	TGTGCCAGCAGCTTAATCGGTCAAACTTCCGGGGAGCTGTTTTTT
16	TRBV18	NA	few	TRBJ1-2	CASSPSFRVIEYGYTF	TGTGCCAGCTCACCATCATTCAGGGTCATTGAGTATGGCTACACCTTC
15	TRBV21-1	NA	NA	TRBJ1-2	CASSKEGSLNSRYTF	TGTGCCAGCAGCAAAGAAGGTTCACTTAATTCCCGCTACACCTTC
16	TRBV6-1	NA	NA	TRBJ1-1	CASSEAFQGRNTEAFF	TGTGCCAGCAGTGAAGCGTTCCAGGGACGGAACACTGAAGCTTTCTTT
16	TRBV6-2/TRBV6-3	TRBD2	NA	TRBJ2-3	CASSFLAGGTTDTQYF	TGTGCCAGCAGTTTCCTGGCGGGGGGGACCACAGATACGCAGTATTTT
14	TRBV25-1	NA	NA	TRBJ1-1	CASPKAGYHTEAFF	TGTGCCAGCCCAAAAGCGGGTTATCACACTGAAGCTTTCTTT
14	TRBV18	NA	few	TRBJ2-1	CASSPPPSGNEQFF	TGTGCCAGCTCACCACCTCCAAGCGGCAATGAGCAGTTCTTC
12	TRBV7-8	NA	NA	TRBJ1-1	CATRREGLGAFF	TGTGCCACCCGTAGGGAGGGGCTGGGAGCTTTCTTT
13	TRBV7-9	NA	many	TRBJ1-2	CASRDDGNYGYTF	TGTGCCAGCAGAGACGACGGCAACTATGGCTACACCTTC
14	TRBV30	NA	few	TRBJ1-4	CAWSVWGIREKLFF	TGTGCCTGGAGTGTATGGGGAATTCGCGAAAAACTGTTTTTT
13	TRBV7-9	NA	NA	TRBJ1-2	CASSWQGSYGYTF	TGTGCCAGCAGCTGGCAGGGAAGCTATGGCTACACCTTC
16	TRBV5-1	NA	few	TRBJ1-6	CASSLVPDPPHSPLHF	TGCGCCAGCAGCTTGGTGCCGGATCCCCCCCATTCACCCCTCCACTTT
17	TRBV4-1	TRBD2	NA	TRBJ2-1	CASSQPRLAVVQNEQFF	TGCGCCAGCAGCCAGCCTCGACTAGCAGTGGTTCAGAATGAGCAGTTCTTC
16	TRBV12-3/TRBV12-4	NA	NA	TRBJ2-7	CASSFEVSGARGEQYF	TGTGCCAGCAGTTTTGAGGTCTCGGGTGCCCGGGGCGAGCAGTACTTC
13	TRBV11-2	NA	NA	TRBJ2-3	CASSPVREGTQYF	TGTGCCAGCAGCCCGGTCCGAGAGGGTACGCAGTATTTT
14	TRBV6-5	TRBD1	NA	TRBJ2-7	CASARDRGSYEQYF	TGTGCCAGCGCCCGGGACAGGGGATCCTACGAGCAGTACTTC
13	TRBV7-3	NA	few	TRBJ2-5	CASSQYFQETQYF	TGTGCCAGCAGCCAATATTTCCAAGAGACCCAGTACTTC
15	TRBV4-2	NA	few	TRBJ1-3	CASSQGRGSGNTIYF	TGTGCCAGCAGCCAAGGGCGAGGCTCTGGAAACACCATATATTTT
15	TRBV18	NA	NA	TRBJ2-7	CASSPPATPTYEQYF	TGTGCCAGCTCACCACCGGCCACTCCTACCTACGAGCAGTACTTC
14	TRBV12-3/TRBV12-4	NA	NA	TRBJ2-2	CASRRALGTGELFF	TGTGCCAGCAGGAGAGCCTTGGGTACCGGGGAGCTGTTTTTT
12	TRBV29-1	NA	NA	TRBJ2-3	CSWSGGMDTQYF	TGCAGCTGGTCTGGGGGCATGGATACGCAGTATTTT
14	TRBV5-5	NA	many	TRBJ1-1	CASSYTIGGTEAFF	TGTGCCAGCAGCTACACCATCGGGGGCACTGAAGCTTTCTTT
16	TRBV3-1	TRBD2	NA	TRBJ2-7	CASSHPRGASPYEQYF	TGTGCCAGCAGCCACCCGCGGGGGGCCTCCCCTTACGAGCAGTACTTC
14	TRBV7-2	NA	many	TRBJ2-3	CASSFDSGLDTQYF	TGTGCCAGCAGCTTTGATAGCGGTCTAGATACGCAGTATTTT
14	TRBV5-1	TRBD1	NA	TRBJ1-1	CASGPGTGNTEAFF	TGCGCCAGCGGTCCCGGGACAGGGAACACTGAAGCTTTCTTT
13	TRBV20-1	TRBD1	NA	TRBJ1-5	CSARTGRDQPQHF	TGCAGTGCTCGGACAGGGAGGGATCAGCCCCAGCATTTT
14	TRBV6-5	TRBD2	many	TRBJ2-7	CASSYWGGAYEQYF	TGTGCCAGCAGTTATTGGGGGGGAGCCTACGAGCAGTACTTC